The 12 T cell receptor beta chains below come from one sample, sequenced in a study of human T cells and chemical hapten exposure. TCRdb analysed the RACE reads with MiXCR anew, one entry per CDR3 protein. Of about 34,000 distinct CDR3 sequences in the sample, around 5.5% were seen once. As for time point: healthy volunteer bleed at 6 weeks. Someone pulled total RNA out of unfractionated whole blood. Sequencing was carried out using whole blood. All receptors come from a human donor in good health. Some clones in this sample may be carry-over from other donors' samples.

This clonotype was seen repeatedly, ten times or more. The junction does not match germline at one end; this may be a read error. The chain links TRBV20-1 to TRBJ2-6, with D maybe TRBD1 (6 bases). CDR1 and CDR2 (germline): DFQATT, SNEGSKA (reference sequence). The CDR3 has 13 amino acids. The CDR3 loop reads CSASKPQDSVLTF. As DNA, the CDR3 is TGCAGTGCTTCCAAGCCCCAGGACAGCGTCTTGACTTTC.

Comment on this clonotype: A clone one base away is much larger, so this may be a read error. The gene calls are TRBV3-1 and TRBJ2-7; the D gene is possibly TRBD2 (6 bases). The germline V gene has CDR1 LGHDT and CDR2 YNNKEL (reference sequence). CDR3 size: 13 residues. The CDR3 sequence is CASSQGRLVELYF. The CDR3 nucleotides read TGTGCCAGCAGCCAAGGTCGACTAGTGGAGCTGTACTTC.

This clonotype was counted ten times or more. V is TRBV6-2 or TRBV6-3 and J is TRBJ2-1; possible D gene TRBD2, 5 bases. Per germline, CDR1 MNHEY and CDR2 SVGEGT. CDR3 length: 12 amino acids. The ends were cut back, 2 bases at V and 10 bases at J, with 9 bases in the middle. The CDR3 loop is CASSYEGFEQFF. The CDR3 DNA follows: TGTGCCAGCAGTTACGAGGGTTTCGAGCAGTTCTTC.

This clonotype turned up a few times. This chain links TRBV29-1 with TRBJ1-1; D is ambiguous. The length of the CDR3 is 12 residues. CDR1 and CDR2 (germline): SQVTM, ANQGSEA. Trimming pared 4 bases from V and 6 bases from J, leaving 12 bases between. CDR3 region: CSVGGNRAEAFF. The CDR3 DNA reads TGCAGCGTTGGAGGGAACAGAGCTGAAGCTTTCTTT.

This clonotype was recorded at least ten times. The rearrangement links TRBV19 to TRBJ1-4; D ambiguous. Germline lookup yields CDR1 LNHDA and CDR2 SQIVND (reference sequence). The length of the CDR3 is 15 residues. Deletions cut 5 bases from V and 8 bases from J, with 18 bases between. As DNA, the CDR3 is TGTGCCAGTAGTCCCCGACGGCTCAGACTCGAAAAACTGTTTTTT. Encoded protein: CASSPRRLRLEKLFF. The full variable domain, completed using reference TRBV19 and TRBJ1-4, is DGGITQSPKYLFRKEGQNVTLSCEQNLNHDAMYWYRQDPGQGLRLIYYSQIVNDFQKGDIAEGYSVSREKKESFPLTVTSAQKNPTAFYLCASSPRRLRLEKLFFGSGTQLSVL.

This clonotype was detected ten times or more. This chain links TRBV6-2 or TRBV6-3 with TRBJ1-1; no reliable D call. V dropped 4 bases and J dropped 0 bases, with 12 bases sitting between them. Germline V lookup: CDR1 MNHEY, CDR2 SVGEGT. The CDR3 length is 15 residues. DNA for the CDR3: TGTGCCAGCAGTTCCACGGACTCCATGAACACTGAAGCTTTCTTT. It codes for CASSSTDSMNTEAFF.

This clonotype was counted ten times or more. CDR3 DNA: TGTGCCAGCAGCTTAACTAGCGGGAGCACAGATACGCAGTATTTT. This sequence encodes CASSLTSGSTDTQYF. V is TRBV7-9 and J is TRBJ2-3, with TRBD2 matching 9 bases. This CDR3 spans 15 amino acids. Losses at the gene ends were 2 bases for V and 0 bases for J; bases not matched to a gene: 0. In germline, CDR1 is SEHNR, CDR2 FQNEAQ (reference sequence).

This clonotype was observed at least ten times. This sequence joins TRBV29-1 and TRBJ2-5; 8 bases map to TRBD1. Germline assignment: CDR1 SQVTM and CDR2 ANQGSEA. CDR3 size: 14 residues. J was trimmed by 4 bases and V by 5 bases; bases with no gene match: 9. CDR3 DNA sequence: TGCAGCGTTAGGACAGGGCGAAGACGAGAGACCCAGTACTTC. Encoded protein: CSVRTGRRRETQYF.

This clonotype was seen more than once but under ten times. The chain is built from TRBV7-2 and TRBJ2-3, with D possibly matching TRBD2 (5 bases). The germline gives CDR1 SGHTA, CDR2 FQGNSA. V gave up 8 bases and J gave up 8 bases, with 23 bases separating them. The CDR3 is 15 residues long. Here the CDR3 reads CASSPPGPPTSTQYF. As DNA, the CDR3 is TGTGCCAGCTCCCCCCCGGGTCCCCCAACTAGTACGCAGTATTTT.

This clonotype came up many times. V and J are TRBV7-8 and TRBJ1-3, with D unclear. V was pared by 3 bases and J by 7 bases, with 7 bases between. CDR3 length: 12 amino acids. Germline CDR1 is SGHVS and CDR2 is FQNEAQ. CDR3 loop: CASSLSWNTIYF. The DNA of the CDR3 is TGTGCCAGCAGCTTGAGTTGGAACACCATATATTTT.

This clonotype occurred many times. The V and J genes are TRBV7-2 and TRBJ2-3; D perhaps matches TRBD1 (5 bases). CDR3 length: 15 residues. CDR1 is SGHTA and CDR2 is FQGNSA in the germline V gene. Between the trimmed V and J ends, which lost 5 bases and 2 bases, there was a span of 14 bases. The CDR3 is CASSTAQQVTDTQYF. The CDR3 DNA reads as TGTGCCAGCAGCACAGCCCAACAGGTCACAGATACGCAGTATTTT.

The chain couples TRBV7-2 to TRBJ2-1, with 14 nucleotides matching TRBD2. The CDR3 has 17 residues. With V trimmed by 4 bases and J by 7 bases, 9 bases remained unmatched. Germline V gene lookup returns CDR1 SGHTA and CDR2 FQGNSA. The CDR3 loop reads CASSSGTSGGGMNEQFF. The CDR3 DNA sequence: TGTGCCAGCAGCTCGGGGACTAGCGGGGGTGGTATGAATGAGCAGTTCTTC.